This TCR beta chain appears in the sequencing data of a study of graft-versus-host responses after intestinal transplantation. Study-wide background: Once they had received anti-thymocyte globulin induction, all recipients took tacrolimus and steroids for around 3 years.

Findings and caveats of the study: In recipient marrow, GvH clones were found, and some appeared first in ileum or blood. Some patients had graft-donor T cell macrochimerism, and their allografts showed high graft-versus-host to host-versus-graft clonal ratios.

On this clone: Its antigen is as yet unknown.

This CDR3 has 16 amino acids. The V end lost 0 bases, the J end lost 3 bases, and 15 bases lay between the germline ends. CDR1 MNHEY and CDR2 SVGAGI come from the germline V gene. TCRdb's table, derived via immunoSEQ multiplex PCR, lists solely in-frame clones and lacks some. The sample consists of about 85,000 clones, about four fifths of them appearing once. This TCR came from a human donor who received an intestinal transplant. The source material was unstimulated CD8+ T cells sorted from spleen or lymph node cells, sampled before intestinal transplant. The V and J genes are TRBV6-5 and TRBJ2-7, with TRBD1 as a possible D gene (5 bases). This CDR3 reads CASSYSTQASSYEQYF. CDR3 bases: TGTGCCAGCAGTTACTCCACACAGGCCTCAAGCTACGAGCAGTACTTC.